This T cell receptor beta chain stems from a study of response to subunit inactivated influenza vaccine. TCRdb reanalysed the RT-PCR reads using MiXCR and keeps one entry per CDR3 protein. The data show around 570,000 distinct CDR3 sequences, with approximately 10% seen just once and approximately 11% held by the top ten. V was clipped by 5 bases and J by 2 bases, with 15 bases between them. The CDR3 is made up of 14 amino acids. The germline V gene encodes CDR1 DFQATT and CDR2 SNEGSKA (reference sequence). This clonotype came up a few times. These same records also appear under a second study, on T cells expressing NK-cell markers. That report notes: As the method of synthesis, 5'RACE template switching with UMIs yielded TCR beta cDNA.

This chain connects TRBV20-1 to TRBJ2-5, with a possible D match to TRBD2 (6 bases). The TCR originated in a man aged 45-65 years who received an inactivated influenza vaccine. The sequencing used PBMCs from blood, collected on the day of vaccination. The CDR3 sequence is CSAPNLGLQETQYF. The CDR3 region has the DNA TGCAGTGCTCCTAACCTGGGACTTCAAGAGACCCAGTACTTC.